This T cell receptor (beta chain) was sequenced in a study of spatial heterogeneity in lung cancer. Study-level information: Detected beta-chain sequences consistently exceeded alpha-chain sequences. Overall study findings and caveats: The study found ubiquitous expanded tumor TCRs in blood more at resection than follow-up.

Time point meaning: sample taken at primary tumor resection. Unsorted whole RNA of tumor, nontumor lung or frozen PBMC was sequenced. Germline V CDR1 and CDR2: MDHEN, SYDVKM. The CDR3 consists of 20 residues. V gave up 2 bases and J gave up 1 base; unmatched junction bases: 13. This clonotype was seen only a few times. Its antigen is not identified. A unique molecular identifier was carried by every single TCR cDNA molecule. TCRdb analysed the 5' RACE reads with MiXCR anew, one entry per CDR3 protein. The sample shows some 87,000 distinct CDR3 sequences, approximately 8.5% of them seen only once. V usage is TRBV28 and J usage is TRBJ2-4, with 11 bases identical to TRBD2. This clonotype originated in a male donor with early-stage non-small cell lung cancer. Sequences were derived from PBMCs, sampled at surgery. The CDR3 DNA sequence: TGTGCCAGCAGTTTAGGAGGGGGACTAGCGGTTCCACGGGCCAAAAACATTCAGTACTTC. This gives the protein CASSLGGGLAVPRAKNIQYF.